This T cell receptor (beta chain) was captured by sequencing in a study of vaccination effects on CD4 cells after COVID-19. Overall study findings and caveats: The study had few convalescent patients and no early post-infection timepoints.

Note on this clone: Its antigen is not identified.

The protocol was immunoSEQ multiplex PCR, while the TCRdb copy is restricted to in-frame clones and leaves out a portion. The sample has more than 15,000 clones; around 64% are singletons. Sequencing was preceded by expansion of antigen-specific CD4+ T cells with viral peptide pools in the ViraFEST assay. Researchers isolated CD4+ T cells once roughly nine days of culture had elapsed. Either the BNT162b2 or mRNA-1273 vaccine was given to participants in two doses. The TCR sequence derives from a human donor who received a COVID-19 vaccine. Sequenced material: CD4+ T cells from PBMCs cultured with SARS-CoV-2 spike peptides, taken after COVID-19 vaccination.

CDR3 sequence reads: CASSQERGPSSYNEQFF. The CDR3, as DNA: TGCGCCAGCAGCCAAGAGAGGGGCCCCAGCTCCTACAATGAGCAGTTCTTC. The chain is built from TRBV4-3 and TRBJ2-1; D possibly matches TRBD1 or TRBD2 (5 bases each). CDR3 length: 17 amino acids. Germline CDR1 and CDR2: LGHNA and YSLEER. V was shortened by 0 bases and J by 0 bases, with 12 bases between the two germline ends.